This entry lists 15 T cell receptor beta chains sequenced from one sample in a study of cytomegalovirus exposure and HLA in healthy donors. PCR was performed using 60 Vbeta and 13 Jbeta primers. Assay: immunoSEQ multiplex PCR; the TCRdb copy retains only in-frame clones and omits some. In the table there are some 140,000 clones, roughly three quarters of which are singletons. The sample was PBMCs. These receptors were taken from a woman aged 55 to 70 in good health and CMV-seronegative.

J is TRBJ2-2 and V is TRBV7-3, with TRBD1 as a possible D gene (6 bases). CDR1 and CDR2 from the germline V gene are SGHTA and FQGTGA. Deletions cut 5 bases from V and 9 bases from J, with 10 bases between. The CDR3 extends over 12 amino acids. The CDR3 sequence: CASSPDRRELFF. CDR3 coding DNA: TGTGCCAGCAGCCCAGACAGGCGGGAGCTGTTTTTT.

The genes are TRBV5-3 and TRBJ2-7; TRBD1 matches at 9 bases. TRBV5-3 is treated as an ORF (open reading frame) with a function not yet certain. Unmatched junction bases numbered 7, after V lost 10 bases and J lost 5 bases. The CDR3 sequence is 12 residues long. In DNA, the CDR3 is TGTGCCCGAGACAGGGGGTCCAACGAGCAGTACTTC. The encoded protein is CARDRGSNEQYF.

The chain joins TRBV28 to TRBJ1-3; possible D gene TRBD1, 6 bases. The CDR3 runs to 17 residues. Trimming cost V 8 bases and J 4 bases, with 24 bases left between them. Germline-derived CDR1 and CDR2 are MDHEN and SYDVKM. CDR3 DNA: TGTGCCAGCTGGACCCGGCTGGGGGGGGCGGTGGGAAACACCATATATTTT. Protein: CASWTRLGGAVGNTIYF.

The V and J genes are TRBV5-1 and TRBJ2-5; the match to TRBD1 covers 7 bases. The CDR3 runs to 18 residues. CDR1 and CDR2 (germline): SGHRS, YFSETQ. With 4 bases clipped from V and 0 bases from J, the junction kept 15 bases outside the gene matches. The CDR3 here is CASSPRDFATGYQETQYF. CDR3 sequence (DNA): TGCGCCAGCAGCCCGCGAGATTTTGCGACAGGGTACCAAGAGACCCAGTACTTC.

The chain combines TRBV11-3 with TRBJ2-2; 7 bases are shared with TRBD1. CDR1 and CDR2 from the germline V gene are SGHNT and YENEEA. The CDR3 has 16 amino acids. Unmatched junction bases numbered 7, after V lost 1 base and J lost 5 bases. CDR3 region: CASSLVTGLKTGELFF. DNA for the CDR3: TGTGCCAGCAGCTTAGTGACAGGGCTGAAGACCGGGGAGCTGTTTTTT.

The CDR3 nucleotides read TGTGCCAGCTCACCAGGACAGGGCCGTAATGAAAAACTGTTTTTT. It is translated as CASSPGQGRNEKLFF. The chain employs TRBV18 and TRBJ1-4; TRBD1 matches at 8 bases. Germline assignment: CDR1 KGHSH and CDR2 LQKENI. V shed 2 bases, J shed 4 bases, and the junction held 3 bases outside the gene matches. The CDR3 contains 15 residues.

J is TRBJ2-2 and V is TRBV19; 8 nucleotides match TRBD2. Germline V gives CDR1 LNHDA, CDR2 SQIVND (reference sequence). CDR3 size: 15 residues. Trimming took 5 bases from V and 5 from J; bases not matched to a gene: 7. This CDR3 reads CASSVGTSRTGELFF. CDR3 in DNA: TGTGCCAGTAGTGTCGGGACTAGTAGGACCGGGGAGCTGTTTTTT.

The chain combines TRBV19 with TRBJ1-6; D not resolved. This CDR3 has 20 amino acids. V was pared by 3 bases and J by 1 base, with 22 bases between. CDR1 LNHDA and CDR2 SQIVND come from the germline V gene (reference sequence). CDR3 loop: CASSIWPRAREASYNSPLHF. CDR3 nucleotide sequence: TGTGCCAGTAGTATTTGGCCCCGCGCGAGGGAGGCGTCCTATAATTCACCCCTCCACTTT.

The chain has TRBV19 and TRBJ2-1; TRBD2 matches at 11 bases. V lost 0 bases, J lost 10 bases, and 8 bases stayed unmatched. The CDR3 consists of 16 residues. Germline V gives CDR1 LNHDA, CDR2 SQIVND (reference sequence). In nucleotides, the CDR3 is TGTGCCAGTAGTATAGACCTAACTAGCGGGAGAAGGGAGCAGTTCTTC. Its translation: CASSIDLTSGRREQFF.

This rearrangement joins TRBV11-2 to TRBJ2-5; 7 bases align to TRBD1. The J call may be faulty, since TRBJ2-7 better matches the DNA end. The germline gives CDR1 SGHAT, CDR2 FQNNGV. The CDR3 contains 17 residues. The CDR3 sequence: CASSLGPFSRDSYEQYF. DNA of the CDR3: TGTGCCAGCAGCTTAGGTCCCTTTTCCCGGGACAGTTACGAGCAGTACTTC.

This chain connects TRBV5-5 to TRBJ2-5; 7 bases align to TRBD1. V trimming: 2 bases; J trimming: 2 bases; junction bases outside the gene matches: 9. Looked up from germline, CDR1 is SGHKS and CDR2 is YYEKEE (reference sequence). This CDR3 comprises 16 residues. In DNA, the CDR3 is TGTGCCAGCAGCTTTAAGACAGGGACGGGACAAGAGACCCAGTACTTC. Amino acids: CASSFKTGTGQETQYF.

This sequence joins TRBV15 and TRBJ1-4; D is unresolved. The CDR3 spans 15 residues. In germline, CDR1 is LNHNV, CDR2 YYDKDF (reference sequence). Trimming removed 1 base from V and 0 bases from J, with 6 bases in between. The CDR3, as DNA: TGTGCCACCAGCAGAGCGGCGGCAACTAATGAAAAACTGTTTTTT. Its translation: CATSRAAATNEKLFF.

The rearrangement links TRBV4-1 to TRBJ1-1; D is uncertain. V lost 4 bases and J 3 bases, leaving 9 bases between the germline ends. CDR3 length: 13 amino acids. The germline V gene encodes CDR1 MGHRA and CDR2 YSYEKL. CDR3 nucleotides: TGCGCCAGCAGCCCGAGGGCGGACACTGAAGCTTTCTTT. It yields the protein CASSPRADTEAFF.

Note on this clone: The sample has other DNA sequences that encode this CDR3 too. The chain combines TRBV9 with TRBJ1-1, with a tentative D call TRBD1 (5 bases). Trimming shortened V by 0 bases and J by 0 bases, and 9 bases separated the two germline ends. CDR3 length equals 15 residues. Germline V gene sequence: CDR1 SGDLS, CDR2 YYNGEE. CDR3 in amino acids: CASSVGDRLNTEAFF. CDR3 nucleotide sequence: TGTGCCAGCAGCGTAGGAGACAGACTGAACACTGAAGCTTTCTTT.

V is TRBV28 and J is TRBJ2-7; D is unresolved. This CDR3 comprises 15 residues. V was shortened by 6 bases and J by 5 bases, with 20 bases between the two germline ends. Germline V gene sequence: CDR1 MDHEN, CDR2 SYDVKM. The CDR3 DNA sequence: TGTGCCAGCAGCCAACCTACCATAACCCGCCACGAGCAGTACTTC. Translation: CASSQPTITRHEQYF.